These 27 T cell receptor beta chains originate from one sample sequenced in a study of beta chain features in type 1 diabetes listed by TCRdb under 2018. The investigation overall reported the following: In all four CD4+ subsets, TCRB CDR3 length was moderately but significantly shorter in type 1 diabetes patients.

These TCRs' antigens remain unknown. Library prep was done by the immunoSEQ multiplex PCR assay. All of the isolated RNA was reverse transcribed with the High Capacity cDNA Reverse Transcription Kit, so expressed TCRB transcripts were sequenced. Entries here come from immuneACCESS through TCRdb and include only in-frame sequences with V and J called. Some clones fail to appear in such tables; in the studies checked, an unresolved V gene covers under half of the shortfall, and the cause of the remainder is unknown. This sample lists about 280,000 clones; about 15% were detected once. The top ten hold less than 0.02% of the sample. Sequencing was done on a sample of naive CD4+ T cells from blood. The cell subset or site label here, explained by the study, means: true naive CD4+ T cells. Receptor source: a man aged 18 to 30 with type 1 diabetes.

This clone was recorded a few times. The rearrangement joins TRBV11-2 to TRBJ2-1; no clear D gene. The CDR3 has 12 amino acids. Trimming removed 4 bases from V and 8 bases from J, with 9 bases in between. Germline V CDR1 and CDR2: SGHAT, FQNNGV. The CDR3 DNA reads as TGTGCCAGCAGCTCTACTACCCATGAGCAGTTCTTC. This translates into CASSSTTHEQFF. The whole variable domain, filled in from reference TRBV11-2 and TRBJ2-1, reads EAGVAQSPRYKIIEKRQSVAFWCNPISGHATLYWYQQILGQGPKLLIQFQNNGVVDDSQLPKDRFSAERLKGVDSTLKIQPAKLEDSAVYLCASSSTTHEQFFGPGTRLTVL.

This clone was seen a handful of times. This chain links TRBV4-1 with TRBJ2-2; D may be TRBD1 (6 bases). CDR1 is MGHRA, CDR2 YSYEKL, per germline. The CDR3 consists of 17 residues. Trimming pared 0 bases from V and 0 bases from J, leaving 11 bases between. DNA for the CDR3: TGCGCCAGCAGCCAAGAAGGTGCAGGGGCGAACACCGGGGAGCTGTTTTTT. It encodes CASSQEGAGANTGELFF.

This clone was detected a few times. The rearrangement joins TRBV5-1 to TRBJ2-7, with a possible D match to TRBD1 (5 bases). This CDR3 is 15 amino acids long. Germline CDR1 SGHRS, CDR2 YFSETQ. The V and J ends lost 3 bases and 3 bases respectively, with 16 bases between them. This CDR3 is CASSYLSVGHYEQYF. CDR3 nucleotide sequence: TGCGCCAGCAGCTATTTGAGTGTGGGGCACTACGAGCAGTACTTC.

As concerns this clone: Other nucleotide sequences from this sample produce the same CDR3. The chain is built from TRBV9 and TRBJ1-2; D might be TRBD1 (5 bases). The V end was cut by 2 bases, the J end by 8 bases, with 10 bases between. The CDR3 spans 12 residues. CDR1 and CDR2 (germline): SGDLS, YYNGEE. In DNA form, the CDR3 reads TGTGCCAGCAGCGTTGTACGGGGGGGCTACACCTTC. Protein product: CASSVVRGGYTF.

The chain has TRBV7-2 and TRBJ2-1; D remains unclear. Per the germline V gene, CDR1 is SGHTA and CDR2 is FQGNSA. This CDR3 region has 17 residues. V dropped 5 bases and J dropped 0 bases, with 17 bases sitting between them. CDR3 DNA: TGTGCCAGCAGCCTCTCGCACTACCGAACCTCCTACAATGAGCAGTTCTTC. It is translated as CASSLSHYRTSYNEQFF.

This clone showed up just a few times. The chain combines TRBV6-6 with TRBJ1-4, with 11 bases aligning to TRBD1. With V trimmed by 5 bases and J by 3 bases, 2 bases remained unmatched. Germline V gives CDR1 MNHNY, CDR2 SVGAGI (reference sequence). This CDR3 region has 15 residues. The CDR3 loop reads CASSQGQGANEKLFF. As DNA, the CDR3 is TGTGCCAGCAGTCAGGGACAGGGGGCTAATGAAAAACTGTTTTTT.

This clone was picked up a small number of times. V gene TRBV7-9 combines with J gene TRBJ2-3; 11 bases match TRBD1. The CDR3 runs to 14 residues. Germline CDR1 reads SEHNR; CDR2 reads FQNEAQ (reference sequence). V gave up 5 bases and J gave up 5 bases; unmatched junction bases: 3. CDR3: CASSLGTGGDTQYF. The CDR3 nucleotides are TGTGCCAGCAGCCTTGGGACAGGGGGAGATACGCAGTATTTT.

The CDR3 reads CASSLLGTNTDTQYF. In nucleotides, the CDR3 is TGCGCCAGCAGCCTCCTAGGGACTAACACAGATACGCAGTATTTT. The chain links TRBV4-1 to TRBJ2-3; 7 bases align to TRBD2. The J segment lost 2 bases and the V segment lost 4 bases, leaving 6 bases of the junction unmatched. In germline, CDR1 is MGHRA, CDR2 YSYEKL. The CDR3 extends over 15 amino acids.

A few counts support this clone. The rearrangement uses TRBV30 and TRBJ1-2; D unclear. The CDR3 runs to 13 residues. The germline V gene has CDR1 GTSNPN and CDR2 SVGIG (reference sequence). Trimming shortened V by 3 bases and J by 7 bases, and 15 bases separated the two germline ends. CDR3 DNA: TGTGCCTGGAGGCGGGGAGGTCATGGTGGCTACACCTTC. It yields the protein CAWRRGGHGGYTF.

The J gene is TRBJ2-2, the V gene TRBV7-2, with 7 bases aligning to TRBD1. This CDR3 region has 15 residues. V trimming: 5 bases; J trimming: 0 bases; junction bases outside the gene matches: 3. CDR1 is SGHTA and CDR2 is FQGNSA in the germline V gene. CDR3 DNA sequence: TGTGCCAGCAGCAGCGGACAGGCGAACACCGGGGAGCTGTTTTTT. As protein: CASSSGQANTGELFF.

This clone was observed a few times. J is TRBJ2-5 and V is TRBV9; D perhaps matches TRBD2 (7 bases). Germline CDR1 and CDR2: SGDLS and YYNGEE. The CDR3 is made up of 16 amino acids. The ends were cut back, 0 bases at V and 1 base at J, with 13 bases in the middle. The CDR3 coding sequence is TGTGCCAGCAGCGTAGAGTCCCGGGGGGCCCAAGAGACCCAGTACTTC. This sequence encodes CASSVESRGAQETQYF.

The table lists this clone with a few counts. For the CDR3, the DNA is TGTGCCAGCTCACTAGGGACAGGGGACACGAAGACCCAGTACTTC. This translates into CASSLGTGDTKTQYF. The gene calls are TRBV18 and TRBJ2-5, with 10 bases fitting TRBD1. Germline CDR1 reads KGHSH; CDR2 reads LQKENI. V trimming: 4 bases; J trimming: 6 bases; junction bases outside the gene matches: 8. The CDR3 spans 15 residues.

This clone was recorded a few times. The J gene is TRBJ2-1, the V gene TRBV10-3; tentative D call: TRBD2 (5 bases). The CDR3 contains 13 residues. The germline gives CDR1 ENHRY, CDR2 SYGVKD. Trimming took 6 bases from V and 10 from J, leaving 16 bases between them. The CDR3 region is CAIRTHGGNEQFF. The CDR3 DNA sequence: TGTGCCATCAGGACCCATGGAGGAAACGAGCAGTTCTTC.

The chain links TRBV7-2 to TRBJ2-7; tentatively, D is TRBD2 (5 bases). V was clipped by 3 bases and J by 1 base, with 19 bases between them. Germline V lookup: CDR1 SGHTA, CDR2 FQGNSA. The CDR3 length is 17 residues. The CDR3 DNA is TGTGCCAGCAGCTTCACGGCAACTAGAGGACGATCCTACGAGCAGTACTTC. It translates to CASSFTATRGRSYEQYF.

CDR3 in amino acids: CASGDRTGDEKLFF. In DNA, the CDR3 is TGTGCCAGCGGGGATAGGACAGGGGACGAAAAACTGTTTTTT. The chain employs TRBV27 and TRBJ1-4; 9 bases line up with TRBD1. The CDR3 is made up of 14 amino acids. The ends lost 8 bases at V and 8 bases at J; junction bases unmatched: 9. Germline CDR1 MNHEY, CDR2 SMNVEV (reference sequence).

This sequence joins TRBV28 and TRBJ2-5, with 12 bases aligning to TRBD2. This CDR3 comprises 15 residues. Germline lookup yields CDR1 MDHEN and CDR2 SYDVKM. Losses at the gene ends were 7 bases for V and 4 bases for J; bases not matched to a gene: 7. The CDR3 loop is CASIASGRGTETQYF. For the CDR3, the DNA is TGTGCCAGCATCGCTAGCGGGAGGGGTACAGAGACCCAGTACTTC.

The V and J genes are TRBV5-1 and TRBJ2-7; TRBD2 matches 14 bases. Germline V gene data show CDR1 as SGHRS and CDR2 as YFSETQ. Germline trimming cut 0 bases from V and 6 bases from J; bases unmatched to any gene: 5. The CDR3 totals 16 residues. The CDR3 coding sequence is TGCGCCAGCAGCTTGGCCGGGACTAGCGGGAGTTTCGAGCAGTACTTC. Its translation is CASSLAGTSGSFEQYF.

The chain joins TRBV28 to TRBJ2-1; 7 nucleotides align to TRBD2. The CDR3 loop spans 15 amino acids. J lost 4 bases, V lost 7 bases, and 10 bases had no gene match. Germline V gene data show CDR1 as MDHEN and CDR2 as SYDVKM. The CDR3: CASTLFGGRYNEQFF. Written as DNA, the CDR3 is TGTGCCAGCACCCTCTTCGGGGGGAGGTACAATGAGCAGTTCTTC. Variable domain in full (rest from reference TRBV28 and TRBJ2-1): DVKVTQSSRYLVKRTGEKVFLECVQDMDHENMFWYRQDPGLGLRLIYFSYDVKMKEKGDIPEGYSVSREKKERFSLILESASTNQTSMYLCASTLFGGRYNEQFFGPGTRLTVL.

The sample holds a few counts of this clone. The chain recombines TRBV7-2 with TRBJ2-7; perhaps TRBD1 as D (5 bases). The CDR3 has 14 amino acids. The V gene lost 0 bases and the J gene lost 9 bases, with 15 bases spanning the gap. CDR1 SGHTA and CDR2 FQGNSA come from the germline V gene. The CDR3 reads CASSLAGQAKWQYF. The CDR3 nucleotides read TGTGCCAGCAGCTTAGCGGGGCAGGCGAAGTGGCAGTACTTC.

The rearrangement links TRBV28 to TRBJ1-1; 8 bases agree with TRBD1. With 11 bases clipped from V and 1 base from J, the junction kept 6 bases outside the gene matches. The CDR3 length is 13 residues. Germline CDR1 reads MDHEN; CDR2 reads SYDVKM. The CDR3, as DNA: TGTGCCGCCCAGACAGGGGAGAACACTGAAGCTTTCTTT. Protein: CAAQTGENTEAFF.

The chain has TRBV30 and TRBJ1-5, with unresolved D. The CDR3 is 14 amino acids. Germline V gives CDR1 GTSNPN, CDR2 SVGIG (reference sequence). V was pared by 1 base and J by 6 bases, with 13 bases between. The CDR3 loop is CAWSASTNPQPQHF. CDR3 bases: TGTGCCTGGAGTGCCTCGACAAACCCTCAGCCCCAGCATTTT.

The sample holds a few counts of this clone. The chain employs TRBV19 and TRBJ1-1, with 7 bases identical to TRBD1. The CDR3 totals 14 residues. Per germline, CDR1 LNHDA and CDR2 SQIVND (reference sequence). Trimming took 7 bases from V and 3 from J; bases not matched to a gene: 8. The CDR3 protein is CASTRQGLDTEAFF. CDR3 DNA sequence: TGTGCCAGTACCCGACAGGGCTTGGACACTGAAGCTTTCTTT.

Only a few counts were recorded for this clone. This chain connects TRBV25-1 to TRBJ2-3, with D unresolved. The germline V gene encodes CDR1 MGHDK and CDR2 SYGVNS. V dropped 4 bases and J dropped 3 bases, with 11 bases sitting between them. This CDR3 spans 14 amino acids. The CDR3 reads CASSALPRTDTQYF. The CDR3 nucleotides are TGTGCCAGCAGTGCCCTTCCCCGGACAGATACGCAGTATTTT.

The CDR3 spells CASSKREYYGYTF. The DNA for the CDR3 is TGCGCCAGCAGCAAAAGGGAGTACTATGGCTACACCTTC. V is TRBV4-3 and J is TRBJ1-2; D is ambiguous. This CDR3 has 13 residues. CDR1 LGHNA and CDR2 YSLEER come from the germline V gene. Between the trimmed V and J ends, which lost 5 bases and 3 bases, there was a span of 10 bases.

The chain recombines TRBV29-1 with TRBJ1-1; possibly TRBD1 for D (5 bases). Germline V lookup: CDR1 SQVTM, CDR2 ANQGSEA. The CDR3 contains 12 residues. Trimming took off 7 bases at V and 0 bases at J, with 9 bases between the two ends. CDR3 DNA sequence: TGCAGCGCCGGACACCTGAACACTGAAGCTTTCTTT. Encoded protein: CSAGHLNTEAFF.

The chain employs TRBV5-1 and TRBJ2-2, with 11 bases matching TRBD2. J gave up 6 bases and V 4 bases, and 8 bases lay outside the gene matches. The length of the CDR3 is 16 residues. Germline lookup yields CDR1 SGHRS and CDR2 YFSETQ. For the CDR3, the DNA is TGCGCCAGCAGCCCTACTAGCGGGAGCAGTTCCGGGGAGCTGTTTTTT. Translating it yields CASSPTSGSSSGELFF.

This chain uses TRBV4-3 with TRBJ1-6; tentative D call: TRBD1 (5 bases). CDR1 is LGHNA and CDR2 is YSLEER in the germline V gene. Deletions cut 4 bases from V and 4 bases from J, with 11 bases between. This CDR3 is 15 amino acids long. The CDR3 region has the DNA TGCGCCAGCAGCCGGGGCCTCCAGTATAATTCACCCCTCCACTTT. Amino acids: CASSRGLQYNSPLHF.